One and the same sample provided the 32 T cell receptor beta chains below, sequenced in a study of beta chain bispecific antibodies for T cell cancers. Points from the study as a whole: The leukemia cells, rather than normal T cells, gave most of the targeted TRBV signal.

A single record per CDR3 protein comes from TCRdb applying MiXCR to the 5' RACE reads. The sample consists of 15,000 or so distinct CDR3 sequences, roughly 2.1% of them appearing once. These TCRs' antigens remain unknown. T cells were expanded from blood mononuclear cells for two to three days with anti-CD3 OKT3 or CD3/CD28 beads. Material for sequencing was healthy donor T cells cultured with leukemia cells. The receptors were sampled from a human donor in good health. Some clones in this sample may be carry-over from other donors' samples.

This clonotype was recorded at least ten times. This chain uses TRBV10-3 with TRBJ1-2; D not certain. The V end was cut by 2 bases, the J end by 3 bases, with 7 bases between. This CDR3 comprises 13 residues. Germline values: CDR1 ENHRY, CDR2 SYGVKD. CDR3 in amino acids: CAISETAYYGYTF. In nucleotides, the CDR3 is TGTGCCATCAGTGAGACGGCGTACTATGGCTACACCTTC.

This clonotype was seen many times. The gene calls are TRBV20-1 and TRBJ1-1, with TRBD1 as a possible D gene (6 bases). The CDR3 is 15 amino acids. Trimming shortened V by 0 bases and J by 1 base, and 12 bases separated the two germline ends. In germline, CDR1 is DFQATT, CDR2 SNEGSKA (reference sequence). The CDR3 bases are TGCAGTGCTAGAGATTGGGGGGGCTGGAACACTGAAGCTTTCTTT. This codes for CSARDWGGWNTEAFF.

This clonotype was seen more than once but under ten times. The V and J genes are TRBV1 and TRBJ2-3; the listed D gene, TRBD1, was not tested against the DNA. TRBV1 is a pseudogene locus. This CDR3 contains 17 residues. The CDR3 region has the DNA TGCACCAGCAGCCAAGATCATACCGGGGGGCGCACAGATACGCAGTATTTT. Protein product: CTSSQDHTGGRTDTQYF.

This clonotype came up many times. The chain is built from TRBV7-9 and TRBJ2-1, with D tentatively TRBD2 (5 bases). The germline V and J ends were trimmed by 0 bases and 5 bases, with 14 bases remaining between them. CDR3 size: 16 residues. Germline lookup yields CDR1 SEHNR and CDR2 FQNEAQ (reference sequence). The CDR3 spells CASSLAGRGTNNEQFF. The CDR3 coding sequence is TGTGCCAGCAGCTTAGCGGGTCGGGGAACCAACAATGAGCAGTTCTTC.

This clonotype occurred many times. V usage is TRBV5-5 and J usage is TRBJ2-7, with 8 bases aligning to TRBD1. CDR1 is SGHKS and CDR2 is YYEKEE in the germline V gene (reference sequence). The CDR3 sequence is 15 residues long. Trimming removed 0 bases from V and 2 bases from J; junction bases left unmatched: 4. CDR3 coding DNA: TGTGCCAGCAGCTTGGGACAGGGGAGCCCCTACGAGCAGTACTTC. This gives the protein CASSLGQGSPYEQYF.

This clonotype showed up many times. The rearrangement uses TRBV5-1 and TRBJ2-1, with D perhaps given as TRBD1 or TRBD2 (5 bases each). Trimming shortened V by 5 bases and J by 7 bases, and 13 bases separated the two germline ends. CDR1 is SGHRS and CDR2 is YFSETQ in the germline V gene. The CDR3 is 13 residues long. CDR3 residues: CASSSGDANEQFF. The CDR3 DNA sequence: TGCGCCAGCAGTTCCGGGGACGCTAATGAGCAGTTCTTC.

This clonotype came up many times. This chain uses TRBV28 with TRBJ1-4, with 7 bases aligning to TRBD1. V dropped 5 bases and J dropped 13; count of bases not matched to a gene: 7. Germline-derived CDR1 and CDR2 are MDHEN and SYDVKM. This CDR3 has 12 residues. The CDR3 loop is CASSPYEGALFF. Here the CDR3 DNA reads TGTGCCAGCAGTCCATACGAGGGGGCACTGTTTTTT.

This clonotype was seen ten or more times. The rearrangement uses TRBV6-6 and TRBJ1-2; D is uncertain. The CDR3 has 13 amino acids. Trimming left V 6 bases short and J 0 bases short, with 8 bases between. Germline CDR1 reads MNHNY; CDR2 reads SVGAGI (reference sequence). For the CDR3, the DNA is TGTGCCAGCAGCCCGCAAACTAACTATGGCTACACCTTC. This translates into CASSPQTNYGYTF.

This clonotype came up many times. This sequence joins TRBV19 and TRBJ2-2; the match to TRBD1 covers 8 bases. CDR1 is LNHDA, CDR2 SQIVND, per germline (reference sequence). V gave up 7 bases and J gave up 6 bases; unmatched junction bases: 10. The CDR3 consists of 15 residues. The CDR3 DNA follows: TGTGCCAGTACCAACGACAGGGGTGGCGCCGGGGAGCTGTTTTTT. Protein sequence: CASTNDRGGAGELFF. Looking up the rest from reference TRBV19 and TRBJ2-2 gives the full variable domain: DGGITQSPKYLFRKEGQNVTLSCEQNLNHDAMYWYRQDPGQGLRLIYYSQIVNDFQKGDIAEGYSVSREKKESFPLTVTSAQKNPTAFYLCASTNDRGGAGELFFGEGSRLTVL.

This clonotype appeared many times. The chain carries TRBV10-3 and TRBJ2-7, with TRBD1 identical over 8 bases. Trimming took 4 bases from V and 7 from J; bases not matched to a gene: 6. Germline values: CDR1 ENHRY, CDR2 SYGVKD. The CDR3 runs to 13 residues. The CDR3 bases are TGTGCCATCAGTGGGTGGACAGGGAGTGAGCAGTACTTC. It specifies CAISGWTGSEQYF.

In nucleotides, the CDR3 is TGTGCCTGGAGCCACCCTTACCGGCTTTATAACTATGGCTACACCTTC. Residues: CAWSHPYRLYNYGYTF. The chain links TRBV30 to TRBJ1-2; D remains unclear. The ends were cut back, 3 bases at V and 1 base at J, with 18 bases in the middle. The CDR3 is 16 amino acids. Germline V gene lookup returns CDR1 GTSNPN and CDR2 SVGIG (reference sequence).

Relative to its sample, this clonotype is medium-sized (0.01 to 0.1%). This chain uses TRBV7-2 with TRBJ1-2, with D uncertain. Germline CDR1 and CDR2: SGHTA and FQGNSA. V lost 9 bases and J lost 5, with 10 bases in between. The CDR3 contains 11 residues. CDR3 DNA: TGTGCCAGGAGACCGCAATATGGCTACACCTTC. The encoded protein is CARRPQYGYTF.

This clonotype was observed a handful of times. V usage is TRBV5-4 and J usage is TRBJ2-5, with 13 positions matching TRBD2. The CDR3 spans 15 residues. Germline V lookup: CDR1 SGHNT, CDR2 YYREEE (reference sequence). V gave up 3 bases and J gave up 2 bases; unmatched junction bases: 1. This CDR3 reads CASSSGLAGQETQYF. The DNA of the CDR3 is TGTGCCAGCAGCTCGGGACTAGCGGGGCAAGAGACCCAGTACTTC.

In regard to this clonotype: A much larger clone sits a single nucleotide away, making a read error possible. V and J are TRBV27 and TRBJ2-2; D might be TRBD2 (6 bases). The length of the CDR3 is 16 residues. CDR1 and CDR2 from the germline V gene are MNHEY and SMNVEV (reference sequence). CDR3 sequence: CASSTMAMGGAGEPFF. DNA for the CDR3: TGTGCCAGCTCGACCATGGCTATGGGGGGAGCCGGGGAGCCGTTTTTT.

The table lists this clonotype with many counts. V and J are TRBV5-8 and TRBJ1-1; D is possibly TRBD1 (5 bases). CDR3 length equals 16 residues. The germline V gene encodes CDR1 SGHTS and CDR2 YDEGEE. Trimming removed 0 bases from V and 0 bases from J, with 12 bases in between. The CDR3 is CASSLGRGAMNTEAFF. DNA of the CDR3: TGTGCCAGCAGCTTGGGGAGGGGCGCGATGAACACTGAAGCTTTCTTT.

Ten or more counts support this clonotype. V usage is TRBV7-3 and J usage is TRBJ2-2; no definite D call. This CDR3 region has 15 residues. The V end was cut by 3 bases, the J end by 4 bases, with 12 bases between. CDR1 is SGHTA, CDR2 FQGTGA, per germline. This chain's CDR3 is CASSLGLTATGELFF. As DNA, the CDR3 is TGTGCCAGCAGCTTGGGGTTGACGGCCACCGGGGAGCTGTTTTTT. Based on the CDR3 plus reference TRBV7-3 and TRBJ2-2, the full variable domain is GAGVSQTPSNKVTEKGKYVELRCDPISGHTALYWYRQSLGQGPEFLIYFQGTGAADDSGLPNDRFFAVRPEGSVSTLKIQRTERGDSAVYLCASSLGLTATGELFFGEGSRLTVL.

This clonotype was picked up many times. The chain combines TRBV7-8 with TRBJ2-1; D not certain. Per the germline V gene, CDR1 is SGHVS and CDR2 is FQNEAQ. V was pared by 5 bases and J by 8 bases, with 10 bases between. CDR3 length: 12 amino acids. As DNA, the CDR3 is TGTGCCAGCAGCCCTCGCGGCCATGAGCAGTTCTTC. Protein product: CASSPRGHEQFF.

This clonotype has at least ten counts. V gene TRBV27 combines with J gene TRBJ2-7, with TRBD1 matching 7 bases. V dropped 6 bases and J dropped 3; count of bases not matched to a gene: 8. CDR1 MNHEY and CDR2 SMNVEV come from the germline V gene (reference sequence). The CDR3 sequence is 14 residues long. In DNA form, the CDR3 reads TGTGCCAGCAGCTCGGGACAGCGAGGCTACGAGCAGTACTTC. It encodes CASSSGQRGYEQYF.

The sample holds many counts of this clonotype. The J gene is TRBJ2-5, the V gene TRBV19, with D unclear. The CDR3 is made up of 12 amino acids. Between the trimmed V and J ends, which lost 7 bases and 4 bases, there was a span of 10 bases. Germline V gene lookup returns CDR1 LNHDA and CDR2 SQIVND (reference sequence). The CDR3 nucleotides read TGTGCCAGTACTTCCTGGGGAGAGACCCAGTACTTC. Amino acids: CASTSWGETQYF.

At least ten counts were recorded for this clonotype. The rearrangement links TRBV7-9 to TRBJ1-5; D is uncertain. V was trimmed by 7 bases and J by 1 base, leaving 8 bases between them. The germline V gene has CDR1 SEHNR and CDR2 FQNEAQ (reference sequence). This CDR3 is built from 13 residues. Here the CDR3 reads CASTDGSNQPQHF. CDR3 in DNA: TGTGCCAGCACGGACGGGAGCAATCAGCCCCAGCATTTT.

This clonotype was picked up many times. This rearrangement joins TRBV7-2 to TRBJ1-1, with a possible D match to TRBD1 (5 bases). V shed 3 bases and J shed 1 base, with 12 bases lying between them. The CDR3 consists of 15 residues. The germline V gene has CDR1 SGHTA and CDR2 FQGNSA. The CDR3 reads CASSFGGGWNTEAFF. CDR3 bases: TGTGCCAGCAGCTTCGGCGGGGGTTGGAACACTGAAGCTTTCTTT.

Many counts were recorded for this clonotype. This chain joins TRBV20-1 and TRBJ1-6, with D maybe TRBD1 (6 bases). The CDR3 is 14 amino acids. Germline V lookup: CDR1 DFQATT, CDR2 SNEGSKA (reference sequence). V was trimmed by 6 bases and J by 8 bases, leaving 17 bases between them. CDR3: CSATRGGVDSPLHF. In nucleotides, the CDR3 is TGCAGTGCCACCAGGGGAGGGGTTGATTCACCCCTCCACTTT.

This clonotype was recorded at least ten times. The rearrangement joins TRBV3-1 to TRBJ2-6; D may be TRBD1 (5 bases). The germline V gene encodes CDR1 LGHDT and CDR2 YNNKEL (reference sequence). V shed 4 bases and J shed 0 bases, with 19 bases lying between them. CDR3 length: 19 amino acids. CDR3 nucleotides: TGTGCCAGCAGCCTCTTCCAAGGGGATCTAGACTCTGGGGCCAACGTCCTGACTTTC. Translation: CASSLFQGDLDSGANVLTF.

There are many counts of this clonotype. This chain links TRBV7-9 with TRBJ2-7; 10 positions match TRBD1. CDR1 and CDR2 from the germline V gene are SEHNR and FQNEAQ (reference sequence). This CDR3 is built from 14 residues. The trim removed 6 bases at V and 4 bases at J, leaving 6 bases unmatched. The CDR3 loop reads CASRAGTGVYEQYF. The CDR3 DNA reads TGTGCCAGCAGGGCCGGGACAGGGGTATACGAGCAGTACTTC.

This clonotype was counted many times. The V gene is TRBV4-1, the J gene TRBJ2-3, with 9 bases matching TRBD2. V dropped 2 bases and J dropped 5; count of bases not matched to a gene: 8. The germline V gene encodes CDR1 MGHRA and CDR2 YSYEKL. This CDR3 has 16 residues. CDR3 region: CASSQKAGGGLDTQYF. The CDR3 bases are TGCGCCAGCAGCCAAAAAGCGGGGGGAGGATTAGATACGCAGTATTTT.

The sample holds many counts of this clonotype. The chain is built from TRBV20-1 and TRBJ2-1, with D possibly TRBD1 on 5 matching bases. CDR1 and CDR2 from the germline V gene are DFQATT and SNEGSKA (reference sequence). The V gene lost 5 bases and the J gene lost 0 bases, with 8 bases spanning the gap. This CDR3 comprises 13 residues. The DNA of the CDR3 is TGCAGTGCTCCAGGGCACTCCTACAATGAGCAGTTCTTC. Translated: CSAPGHSYNEQFF.

This clonotype was recorded many times. The V and J genes are TRBV27 and TRBJ2-7; weak D call: TRBD1 (5 bases). Between the trimmed V and J ends, which lost 2 bases and 1 base, there was a span of 6 bases. Per the germline V gene, CDR1 is MNHEY and CDR2 is SMNVEV (reference sequence). CDR3 size: 13 residues. Here the CDR3 DNA reads TGTGCCAGCAGTTTACAGGGTTCCTACGAGCAGTACTTC. This sequence encodes CASSLQGSYEQYF.

This clonotype was recorded many times. The V gene is TRBV5-1, the J gene TRBJ1-1; D remains unclear. The CDR3 is made up of 13 amino acids. CDR1 and CDR2 (germline): SGHRS, YFSETQ. Trimming pared 1 base from V and 1 base from J, leaving 5 bases between. CDR3 sequence: CASSLSANTEAFF. CDR3 sequence (DNA): TGCGCCAGCAGCTTGTCCGCGAACACTGAAGCTTTCTTT.

This clonotype was counted at least ten times. This chain connects TRBV5-5 to TRBJ1-1; unclear D gene. Germline V gives CDR1 SGHKS, CDR2 YYEKEE (reference sequence). Between the trimmed V and J ends, which lost 1 base and 2 bases, there was a span of 6 bases. CDR3 size: 13 residues. The CDR3 protein is CASSLKANTEAFF. The DNA of the CDR3 is TGTGCCAGCAGCTTGAAGGCCAACACTGAAGCTTTCTTT.

This clonotype was counted at least ten times. This chain links TRBV12-3 or TRBV12-4 with TRBJ1-1; possibly TRBD1 for D (5 bases). V was shortened by 5 bases and J by 9 bases, with 25 bases between the two germline ends. The length of the CDR3 is 16 residues. This chain's CDR3 is CASSQSTGTTPRQAFF. The CDR3 DNA sequence: TGTGCCAGCAGTCAATCGACCGGGACTACGCCTCGGCAAGCTTTCTTT.

This clonotype was picked up many times. V usage is TRBV4-1 and J usage is TRBJ1-4; no clear D gene. The germline CDR1 and CDR2 sequences are MGHRA and YSYEKL. Trimming cost V 0 bases and J 4 bases, with 9 bases left between them. The CDR3 is 15 amino acids. The CDR3 sequence is CASSQEVRHNEKLFF. CDR3 coding DNA: TGCGCCAGCAGCCAAGAAGTCAGGCATAATGAAAAACTGTTTTTT.

At least ten counts were recorded for this clonotype. The chain combines TRBV5-1 with TRBJ1-1, with TRBD1 as a possible D gene (6 bases). Trimming removed 0 bases from V and 5 bases from J, with 8 bases in between. This CDR3 contains 13 residues. Germline CDR1 and CDR2: SGHRS and YFSETQ. The CDR3 DNA is TGCGCCAGCAGCTTGGGTGGGACAACTGAAGCTTTCTTT. Amino acid sequence: CASSLGGTTEAFF.